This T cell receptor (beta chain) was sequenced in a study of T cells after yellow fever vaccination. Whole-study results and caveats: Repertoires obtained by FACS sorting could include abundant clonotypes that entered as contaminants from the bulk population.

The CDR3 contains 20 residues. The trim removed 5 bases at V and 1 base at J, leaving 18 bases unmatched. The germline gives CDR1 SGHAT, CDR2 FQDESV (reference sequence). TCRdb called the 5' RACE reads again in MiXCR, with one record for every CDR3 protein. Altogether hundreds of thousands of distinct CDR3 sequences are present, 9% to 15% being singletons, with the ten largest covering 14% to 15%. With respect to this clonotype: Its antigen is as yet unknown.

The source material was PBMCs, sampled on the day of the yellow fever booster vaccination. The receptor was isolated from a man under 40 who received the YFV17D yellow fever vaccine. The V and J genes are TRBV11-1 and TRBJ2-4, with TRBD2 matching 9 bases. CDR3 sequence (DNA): TGTGCCAGCAGCCGCCTGCTCGCGGGAGGGGTTGAAACGGCCAAAAACATTCAGTACTTC. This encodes CASSRLLAGGVETAKNIQYF.